A single T cell receptor (beta chain) is shown here with its context. This specimen belongs to a study of blood T cell repertoires in COVID-19. Trimming stripped 5 bases from V and 3 bases from J, with 16 bases between. There are 15 residues in the CDR3. Germline V gene data show CDR1 as MDHEN and CDR2 as SYDVKM. Sequenced by immunoSEQ multiplex PCR; TCRdb stores in-frame clones only, minus some. The sample yields about 240,000 clones, roughly nine tenths seen once. The genes are TRBV28 and TRBJ1-1; possibly TRBD1 for D (5 bases). Material: peripheral blood. The sequence came from a man aged 55 to 69 who had recovered from COVID-19. The CDR3 DNA sequence: TGTGCCAGCAGTGACAGTCGTGGTCTATACACTGAAGCTTTCTTT. It is translated as CASSDSRGLYTEAFF.